This T cell receptor beta chain was sequenced for a study of blood T cell repertoires in COVID-19. Study summary: Italy, Spain and the United States were the sources of the convalescent and acute COVID-19 samples. Nucleic acid was either cDNA or gDNA, and it came from T cells, B-cell-depleted T cells, or PBMCs.

Original processing methods: From reference gene primer amplification, estimates of nucleated cell counts were derived. The repertoire was sequenced with immunoSEQ multiplex PCR; TCRdb's copy has only in-frame clones and lacks some. Clone size and V and J calls were adopted from that table, with D and trimming inferred from the DNA. The table has roughly 180,000 clones, approximately 85% seen once. CDR3 length equals 16 residues. The chain joins TRBV21-1 to TRBJ2-1; no DNA check was done on the table's D call, TRBD2. TRBV21-1 is reported as a pseudogene. The specimen sequenced was peripheral blood. The receptor comes from a man in his fifties or sixties who had recovered from COVID-19. DNA of the CDR3: TGTGCCAGCAGTACCCCCGGGGAAAGCTCCTACAATGAGCAGTTCTTC. It codes for CASSTPGESSYNEQFF.